The 29 T cell receptor beta chains below come from one sample, sequenced in a study of blood T cell repertoires in COVID-19. Profiled with immunoSEQ multiplex PCR; TCRdb holds only in-frame clones, not every one. Here the sample spans 110,000 to 150,000 clones, about 80% being singletons. Sequencing was done on a sample of peripheral blood. Receptors originate from a man in his 70s who had recovered from COVID-19.

The CDR3 region has the DNA TGTGCTAGTGGTCTACAGGGGAGGCATTCACCCCTCCACTTT. This encodes CASGLQGRHSPLHF. The chain uses TRBV12-5 and TRBJ1-6, with 7 bases lining up with TRBD1. This CDR3 contains 14 residues. Germline loops: CDR1 LGHNT, CDR2 FRNRAP. The V segment lost 5 bases and the J segment 8 bases; nucleotides outside the gene matches: 6.

The rearrangement joins TRBV7-3 to TRBJ2-1; 11 bases fit TRBD2. CDR1 and CDR2 from the germline V gene are SGHTA and FQGTGA. The CDR3 extends over 15 amino acids. J was trimmed by 8 bases and V by 0 bases; bases with no gene match: 3. The CDR3 reads CASSLTIAGGDEQFF. The CDR3 nucleotides are TGTGCCAGCAGCTTAACCATAGCGGGAGGGGATGAGCAGTTCTTC.

The chain uses TRBV18 and TRBJ1-2; tentative D call: TRBD1 (6 bases). The CDR3 sequence is 15 residues long. Trimming removed 3 bases at V and 4 bases at J, with 15 bases between. Germline values: CDR1 KGHSH, CDR2 LQKENI. CDR3 loop: CASSPARDIGYGYTF. The CDR3, as DNA: TGTGCCAGCTCACCCGCCCGGGACATCGGCTATGGCTACACCTTC.

The chain uses TRBV2 and TRBJ1-5; tentatively, D is TRBD1 (6 bases). The V gene lost 0 bases and the J gene lost 7 bases, with 16 bases spanning the gap. Germline V CDR1 and CDR2: SNHLY, FYNNEI. CDR3 length: 16 residues. CDR3: CASSEARQGIRQPQHF. DNA of the CDR3: TGTGCCAGCAGTGAAGCGCGGCAGGGGATAAGGCAGCCCCAGCATTTT.

V is TRBV9 and J is TRBJ2-5; D is possibly TRBD2 (5 bases). Germline-derived CDR1 and CDR2 are SGDLS and YYNGEE. The V end was cut by 0 bases, the J end by 5 bases, with 14 bases between. The CDR3 totals 15 residues. In nucleotides, the CDR3 is TGTGCCAGCAGCGTAGTCGGGGTGTTCGGGGAGACCCAGTACTTC. Translated, it gives CASSVVGVFGETQYF. The whole variable domain, remainder taken from reference TRBV9 and TRBJ2-5, is DSGVTQTPKHLITATGQRVTLRCSPRSGDLSVYWYQQSLDQGLQFLIQYYNGEERAKGNILERFSAQQFPDLHSELNLSSLELGDSALYFCASSVVGVFGETQYFGPGTRLLVL.

The V call is TRBV2, the J call TRBJ2-3, with D tentatively TRBD2 (6 bases). The CDR3 covers 12 residues. V shed 1 base and J shed 14 bases, with 13 bases lying between them. CDR1 is SNHLY and CDR2 is FYNNEI in the germline V gene. The CDR3 region is CASSEGAGSGYF. CDR3 in DNA: TGTGCCAGCAGTGAAGGTGCGGGGTCCGGGTATTTT.

This chain uses TRBV6-4 with TRBJ1-5; possible D gene TRBD1, 5 bases. This CDR3 region has 12 residues. Trimming removed 6 bases at V and 7 bases at J, with 10 bases between. Germline CDR1 and CDR2: MRHNA and SNTAGT. The CDR3 reads CASRGGGQPQHF. The CDR3 coding sequence is TGTGCCAGCAGGGGCGGGGGGCAGCCCCAGCATTTT.

The chain couples TRBV2 to TRBJ2-7; the match to TRBD2 covers 13 bases. J lost 4 bases, V lost 5 bases, and 5 bases had no gene match. There are 15 residues in the CDR3. Germline V gene sequence: CDR1 SNHLY, CDR2 FYNNEI. CDR3 bases: TGTGCCAGCAGTAAAGAGGGACTAGCGGGGTACGAGCAGTACTTC. Translation gives CASSKEGLAGYEQYF.

The chain uses TRBV9 and TRBJ1-5; D is perhaps TRBD1 (6 bases). In germline, CDR1 is SGDLS, CDR2 YYNGEE. This CDR3 is 14 amino acids long. Trimming shortened V by 4 bases and J by 7 bases, and 15 bases separated the two germline ends. The CDR3 coding sequence is TGTGCCAGCAGCCGGACAGTGGCGGACCAGCCCCAGCATTTT. Residues: CASSRTVADQPQHF.

The J gene is TRBJ2-7, the V gene TRBV5-1; TRBD1 is a possible D gene (6 bases). V was cut by 3 bases and J by 3 bases, with 10 bases left in between. Germline loops: CDR1 SGHRS, CDR2 YFSETQ. This CDR3 contains 13 residues. In nucleotides, the CDR3 is TGCGCCAGCAGCTCGGGACACCTCTACGAGCAGTACTTC. Its protein product is CASSSGHLYEQYF. Filled out from reference TRBV5-1 and TRBJ2-7, the complete variable domain reads KAGVTQTPRYLIKTRGQQVTLSCSPISGHRSVSWYQQTPGQGLQFLFEYFSETQRNKGNFPGRFSGRQFSNSRSEMNVSTLELGDSALYLCASSSGHLYEQYFGPGTRLTVT.

This chain joins TRBV6-5 and TRBJ2-7; D is undetermined. From germline, CDR1 is MNHEY and CDR2 SVGAGI. The CDR3 covers 14 residues. Trimming pared 2 bases from V and 1 base from J, leaving 9 bases between. The CDR3 nucleotides are TGTGCCAGCAGTTACCAGGCGCCGTCCTACGAGCAGTACTTC. Its translation is CASSYQAPSYEQYF.

The CDR3 loop reads CASSHGQGDYGYTF. The DNA for the CDR3 is TGTGCCAGCAGCCACGGACAGGGGGACTATGGCTACACCTTC. The chain combines TRBV6-5 with TRBJ1-2; 10 bases align to TRBD1. The CDR3 sequence is 14 residues long. The J segment lost 3 bases and the V segment lost 6 bases, leaving 4 bases of the junction unmatched. Germline loops: CDR1 MNHEY, CDR2 SVGAGI.

This clone appeared a single time. The chain joins TRBV9 to TRBJ1-5; weak D call: TRBD1 (5 bases). In germline, CDR1 is SGDLS, CDR2 YYNGEE. The V end lost 5 bases, the J end lost 0 bases, and 12 bases lay between the germline ends. The length of the CDR3 is 15 residues. CDR3 DNA sequence: TGTGCCAGCAGTGAGATGGGGCATAGCAATCAGCCCCAGCATTTT. Its protein product is CASSEMGHSNQPQHF.

The chain carries TRBV27 and TRBJ2-7; no definite D call. CDR1 MNHEY and CDR2 SMNVEV come from the germline V gene (reference sequence). CDR3 length: 13 residues. V shed 1 base and J shed 5 bases, with 9 bases lying between them. This CDR3 is CASSLYVLDEQYF. The CDR3 nucleotides read TGTGCCAGCAGTTTATATGTTTTAGACGAGCAGTACTTC.

This clone was picked up one time. The chain links TRBV10-1 to TRBJ2-7; D possibly corresponds to TRBD1 (6 bases). This CDR3 is built from 13 residues. The V end was cut by 3 bases, the J end by 3 bases, with 9 bases between. The germline CDR1 and CDR2 sequences are WNHNN and SYGVQD (reference sequence). CDR3 coding DNA: TGCGCCAGCAGTGAAGGCAGGGGCTACGAGCAGTACTTC. It specifies CASSEGRGYEQYF.

The rearrangement uses TRBV3-1 (or the pseudogene TRBV3-2) and TRBJ1-2; the D gene is possibly TRBD1 (6 bases). The CDR3 is 13 amino acids. Germline CDR1 reads LGHDT; CDR2 reads YNNKEL (reference sequence). Deletions cut 1 base from V and 7 bases from J, with 10 bases between. The CDR3 DNA is TGTGCCAGCAGCCAAGTGGGGGCGCCTGGCTACACCTTC. It encodes CASSQVGAPGYTF.

This clone was seen a handful of times. The chain links TRBV24-1 to TRBJ2-7, with D unclear. Per germline, CDR1 KGHDR and CDR2 SFDVKD. The CDR3 length is 13 residues. V was trimmed by 7 bases and J by 2 bases, leaving 11 bases between them. The CDR3 sequence is CATRKAETYEQYF. Here the CDR3 DNA reads TGTGCCACCAGGAAAGCTGAAACCTACGAGCAGTACTTC.

V and J are TRBV10-3 and TRBJ2-7; 15 positions match TRBD2. V lost 2 bases to trimming and J lost 3 bases; unmatched junction nucleotides: 2. Germline V CDR1 and CDR2: ENHRY, SYGVKD. CDR3 length: 16 amino acids. The CDR3 region is CAISEGLAGGHYEQYF. In nucleotides, the CDR3 is TGTGCCATCAGTGAGGGACTAGCGGGAGGGCACTACGAGCAGTACTTC.

There are many counts of this clone. The chain couples TRBV4-3 to TRBJ2-1; 8 bases agree with TRBD2. Germline V gives CDR1 LGHNA, CDR2 YSLEER. CDR3 length: 16 amino acids. V shed 0 bases and J 5 bases; nucleotides not matched to a gene: 6. DNA of the CDR3: TGCGCCAGCAGCCAAGATTTCCCGGGAGGGGACAATGAGCAGTTCTTC. Its translation is CASSQDFPGGDNEQFF.

The J gene is TRBJ2-3, the V gene TRBV19, with 14 bases identical to TRBD2. Germline CDR1 is LNHDA and CDR2 is SQIVND (reference sequence). The CDR3 is made up of 17 amino acids. J lost 3 bases, V lost 4 bases, and 6 bases had no gene match. CDR3 loop: CASSRLAGGRGTDTQYF. The CDR3, as DNA: TGTGCCAGTAGTAGACTAGCGGGAGGGCGAGGGACAGATACGCAGTATTTT.

V is TRBV4-1 and J is TRBJ2-1; 14 nucleotides agree with TRBD2. With V trimmed by 5 bases and J by 7 bases, 4 bases remained unmatched. CDR3 size: 15 residues. Germline assignment: CDR1 MGHRA and CDR2 YSYEKL. For the CDR3, the DNA is TGCGCCAGCAGCGAGACTAGCGGGAGGGGGAATGAGCAGTTCTTC. This sequence encodes CASSETSGRGNEQFF.

The genes are TRBV13 and TRBJ1-2, with D possibly being TRBD1 (5 bases). From germline, CDR1 is PRHDT and CDR2 FYEKMQ (reference sequence). CDR3 length: 15 residues. The V end lost 4 bases, the J end lost 1 base, and 13 bases lay between the germline ends. CDR3 DNA sequence: TGTGCCAGCAGCTGGATCCAGGGTTTTAACTATGGCTACACCTTC. Its translation is CASSWIQGFNYGYTF.

The V gene is TRBV5-3, the J gene TRBJ1-2; D gene uncertain. TRBV5-3 counts as an open reading frame of uncertain function. This CDR3 is 16 amino acids long. With 1 base removed from V and 4 bases from J, the gap between germline ends came to 17 bases. DNA for the CDR3: TGTGCCAGAAGCTTGTGTTGGGAAGGGAGGCCCTATGGCTACACCTTC. This sequence encodes CARSLCWEGRPYGYTF.

The CDR3 coding sequence is TGTGCCAGCAGCACAGGGGACAGCATTTACTATGGCTACACCTTC. Amino acids: CASSTGDSIYYGYTF. The rearrangement links TRBV9 to TRBJ1-2; 7 positions match TRBD1. Germline V lookup: CDR1 SGDLS, CDR2 YYNGEE. Losses at the gene ends were 4 bases for V and 3 bases for J; bases not matched to a gene: 9. This CDR3 region has 15 residues.

This sequence joins TRBV5-4 and TRBJ2-7; 8 positions match TRBD1. From germline, CDR1 is SGHNT and CDR2 YYREEE (reference sequence). The CDR3 extends over 16 amino acids. After removal of 1 base from V and 4 bases from J, the junction contained 10 bases not matched to a gene. This CDR3 reads CASSLYRQGAEYEQYF. The CDR3 region has the DNA TGTGCCAGCAGCTTGTATCGCCAGGGGGCCGAGTACGAGCAGTACTTC.

This chain joins TRBV19 and TRBJ2-1; 7 positions match TRBD2. Germline V CDR1 and CDR2: LNHDA, SQIVND (reference sequence). V shed 2 bases and J 8 bases; nucleotides not matched to a gene: 15. This CDR3 comprises 17 residues. CDR3 protein: CASSISFGLAAIDEQFF. The CDR3, as DNA: TGTGCCAGTAGTATAAGCTTTGGTCTAGCGGCGATCGATGAGCAGTTCTTC.

The rearrangement joins TRBV19 to TRBJ1-5; D unclear. The CDR3 consists of 15 residues. Germline V gene data show CDR1 as LNHDA and CDR2 as SQIVND (reference sequence). Trimming took off 7 bases at V and 3 bases at J, with 16 bases between the two ends. The CDR3 reads CASTSTETYNQPQHF. The CDR3 coding sequence is TGTGCCAGTACTTCCACAGAAACCTACAATCAGCCCCAGCATTTT.

The gene calls are TRBV14 and TRBJ2-7, with 8 bases identical to TRBD1. The CDR3 spans 16 residues. In germline, CDR1 is SGHDN, CDR2 FVKESK. The trim removed 1 base at V and 4 bases at J, leaving 9 bases unmatched. The CDR3 region has the DNA TGTGCCAGCAGCCAAGTTCATAGCCAGGGGGCTTACGAGCAGTACTTC. The encoded protein is CASSQVHSQGAYEQYF.

The chain is built from TRBV7-8 and TRBJ2-4; D possibly corresponds to TRBD2 (6 bases). Trimming pared 1 base from V and 1 base from J, leaving 8 bases between. The CDR3 sequence is 15 residues long. Per germline, CDR1 SGHVS and CDR2 FQNEAQ. As DNA, the CDR3 is TGTGCCAGCAGCTTAGGCGGGATTGCCAAAAACATTCAGTACTTC. This translates into CASSLGGIAKNIQYF.